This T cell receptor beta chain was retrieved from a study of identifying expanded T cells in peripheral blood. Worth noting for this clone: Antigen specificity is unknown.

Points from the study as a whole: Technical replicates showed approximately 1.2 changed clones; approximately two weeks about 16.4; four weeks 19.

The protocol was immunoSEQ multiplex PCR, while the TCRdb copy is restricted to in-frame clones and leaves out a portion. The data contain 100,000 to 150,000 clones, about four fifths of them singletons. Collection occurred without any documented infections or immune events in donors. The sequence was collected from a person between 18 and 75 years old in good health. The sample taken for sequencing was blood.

The CDR3 here is CASSLSLSGNTIYF. For the CDR3, the DNA is TGTGCCAGCAGCTTGTCCCTCTCTGGAAACACCATATATTTT. The V call is TRBV5-5, the J call TRBJ1-3; D gene unclear. V was cut by 1 base and J by 0 bases, with 5 bases left in between. Germline V gene lookup returns CDR1 SGHKS and CDR2 YYEKEE (reference sequence). The CDR3 loop spans 14 amino acids.